The source of this T cell receptor (beta chain) is a study of metastatic and nonmetastatic thyroid tumors. Background on the study: Repertoire comparison spanned blood and tumor or nodule tissue of malignant and benign thyroid patients. Study-wide findings and caveats: The study reportedly found significantly higher TCR beta diversity in malignant thyroid tumors than benign nodules, in blood and tumor.

None of the patients had undergone any treatment ahead of thyroid surgery. From the PCR reads, TCRdb re-called clones with MiXCR. The sample includes 30,000 to 35,000 clones, about 20% of them seen just once. There are many counts of this clone. Antigen: not known. This CDR3 region has 15 residues. Trimming left V 2 bases short and J 1 base short, with 13 bases between. CDR1 is DFQATT and CDR2 is SNEGSKA in the germline V gene (reference sequence). The TCR comes from a male donor with papillary thyroid cancer or a benign thyroid nodule (not recorded which). Some clones in this sample may be carry-over from other donors' samples. This rearrangement joins TRBV20-1 to TRBJ2-3; a possible D gene is TRBD1 (7 bases). The sample taken for sequencing was tumor tissue. This CDR3 reads CSARSQGEGTDTQYF. CDR3 in DNA: TGCAGTGCTAGAAGTCAGGGGGAGGGCACAGATACGCAGTATTTT.